This TCR beta chain was obtained from a study of T cell repertoires in cytomegalovirus infection. About the research overall: It was recently identified HLA-C-restricted and well-studied HLA-B-restricted CMV epitopes that the study used. Indicated by public TCR beta signatures were CMV infection and matching HLA type.

With V trimmed by 2 bases and J by 1 base, 8 bases remained unmatched. The CDR3 has 16 amino acids. The germline CDR1 and CDR2 sequences are MNHEY and SVGEGT. TCRdb independently ran MiXCR on the reads; one entry per CDR3 protein. The profile shows around 900,000 distinct CDR3 sequences, approximately 33% of them singletons. About this clonotype itself: Its matching antigen is unknown.

Regarding the study as a whole: HLA-C-restricted CMV clonotypes gave the most frequent clonotype in two of eight donors.

This receptor was obtained from a human donor in good health (CMV status not recorded). Some clones in this sample may be carry-over from other donors' samples. Sequences were derived from cultured CD8+ T cells from PBMCs, sampled from culture after CMV antigen stimulation. This chain joins TRBV6-2 or TRBV6-3 and TRBJ2-7; 7 bases are shared with TRBD1. CDR3 in DNA: TGTGCCAGCAGTTACCACCCCTGGGACAGATCCTACGAGCAGTACGTC. Translation: CASSYHPWDRSYEQYV.